This TCR beta chain was captured by sequencing in a study of cytomegalovirus exposure and HLA in healthy donors. Whole-study results and caveats: High specificity and sensitivity for cytomegalovirus status were reported for the classifier. Most TCRs appeared rarely, but some public TCRs recurred in many donors. There were about 160 TCR beta chains listed as cytomegalovirus-associated.

This CDR3 is built from 16 residues. Trimming cost V 0 bases and J 3 bases; bases outside gene matches: 3. CDR1 SGHTA and CDR2 FQGNSA come from the germline V gene. The donors belonged to the roughly 130-subject validation cohort, separate from the roughly 600-subject first cohort. Worth noting for this clone: Its target is unknown.

Only in-frame clones appear in the TCRdb table, and some are missing; sequencing was by immunoSEQ multiplex PCR. The sample consists of about 56,000 clones, just over 90% of them appearing once. V is TRBV7-2 and J is TRBJ1-3, with 9 bases matching TRBD1. The receptor comes from a woman younger than 35 in good health and CMV-seropositive. Sequenced sample: PBMCs. Here the CDR3 DNA reads TGTGCCAGCAGCTTAGCCCCGGGACAGGGTGGAAACACCATATATTTT. Encoded protein: CASSLAPGQGGNTIYF.